Below, one T cell receptor (beta chain) is given with its context. Its specificity is not known. This sample is drawn from a study of cytomegalovirus exposure and HLA in healthy donors. V lost 5 bases, J lost 2 bases, and 4 bases stayed unmatched. CDR3 length: 15 residues. CDR1 SEHNR and CDR2 FQNEAQ come from the germline V gene (reference sequence). The PCR contained 60 Vbeta and 13 Jbeta primers. TCRdb's table, derived via immunoSEQ multiplex PCR, lists solely in-frame clones and lacks some. The sample lists around 200,000 clones, 70% to 75% occurring once. Findings and caveats of the study: In a later analysis, productive TCRs from donors in an Asian-associated ancestry cluster reportedly carried fewer N-insertions than the cohort mean. Over 15,000 TCR beta sequences were associated with HLA alleles at 0.05 false discovery rate in a later analysis.

V and J are TRBV7-9 and TRBJ1-4; 8 nucleotides line up with TRBD1. This clonotype was sampled from a man aged 25-45 years in good health and CMV-seropositive. The sample taken for sequencing was PBMCs. CDR3 bases: TGTGCCAGCAGCAACGGACAGGGCACTAATGAAAAACTGTTTTTT. This translates into CASSNGQGTNEKLFF.